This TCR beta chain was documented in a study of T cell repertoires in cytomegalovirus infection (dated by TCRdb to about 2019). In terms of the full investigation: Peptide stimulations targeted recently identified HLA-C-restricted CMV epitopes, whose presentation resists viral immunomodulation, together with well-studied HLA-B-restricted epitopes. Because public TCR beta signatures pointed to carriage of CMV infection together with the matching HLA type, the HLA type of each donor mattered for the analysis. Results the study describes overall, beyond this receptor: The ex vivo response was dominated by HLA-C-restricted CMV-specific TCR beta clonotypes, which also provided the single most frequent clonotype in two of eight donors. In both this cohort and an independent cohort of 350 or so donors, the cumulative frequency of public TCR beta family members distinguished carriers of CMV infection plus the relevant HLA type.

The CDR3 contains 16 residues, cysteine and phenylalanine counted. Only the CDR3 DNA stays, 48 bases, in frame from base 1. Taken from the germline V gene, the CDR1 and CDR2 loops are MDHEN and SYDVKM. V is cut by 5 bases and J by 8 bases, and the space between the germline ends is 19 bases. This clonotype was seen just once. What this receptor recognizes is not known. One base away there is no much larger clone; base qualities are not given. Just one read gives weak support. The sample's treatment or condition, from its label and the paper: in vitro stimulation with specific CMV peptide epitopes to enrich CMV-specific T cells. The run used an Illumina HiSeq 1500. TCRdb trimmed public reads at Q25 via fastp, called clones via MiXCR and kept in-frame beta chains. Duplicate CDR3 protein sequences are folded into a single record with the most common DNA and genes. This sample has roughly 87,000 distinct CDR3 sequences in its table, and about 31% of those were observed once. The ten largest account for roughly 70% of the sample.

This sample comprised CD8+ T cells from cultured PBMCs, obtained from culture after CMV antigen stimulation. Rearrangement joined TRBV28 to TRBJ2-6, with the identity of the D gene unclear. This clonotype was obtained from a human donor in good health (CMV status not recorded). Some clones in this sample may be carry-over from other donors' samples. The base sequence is TGTGCCAGCAGTCCCCCGTCGGACGCTGGTCCCAACGTCCTGACTTTC. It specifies CASSPPSDAGPNVLTF.